Below, 23 T cell receptor beta chains from the same sample are listed, as sequenced in a study of regulatory T cells in long-lasting Graves disease. Documented time point: persistent/refractory GD, antithyroid drugs over 5 years with positive TRAb. There was RNA extracted from PBMCs, and the TCR library was made from it. Library construction for TCR beta used iRepertoire HTBI primers and Arm-PCR of CDR3 regions. TCRdb independently ran MiXCR on the multiplex PCR reads; one entry per CDR3 protein. The sample holds around 510,000 distinct CDR3 sequences, less than 25% seen once. The sample here was peripheral blood mononuclear cells (PBMCs), taken when the disease was refractory, from a patient treated with antithyroid drugs. These receptors were obtained from a female donor with Graves disease.

The chain couples TRBV20-1 to TRBJ2-7, with TRBD1 matching over 7 bases. The length of the CDR3 is 14 residues. Germline loops: CDR1 DFQATT, CDR2 SNEGSKA (reference sequence). Trimming took 6 bases from V and 3 from J; bases not matched to a gene: 11. Here the CDR3 reads CSASNNRGIYEQYF. For the CDR3, the DNA is TGCAGTGCCAGTAATAACAGGGGAATCTACGAGCAGTACTTC.

CDR3 sequence (DNA): TGTGCCAGCAGTTTAACAGGGGATACAGATACGCAGTATTTT. This encodes CASSLTGDTDTQYF. The J gene is TRBJ2-3, the V gene TRBV28, with 7 bases lining up with TRBD1. After removal of 2 bases from V and 3 bases from J, the junction contained 2 bases not matched to a gene. Germline V gene lookup returns CDR1 MDHEN and CDR2 SYDVKM. The CDR3 covers 14 residues.

This clonotype was seen a few times. The V call is TRBV20-1, the J call TRBJ2-3; D is tentatively TRBD1 or TRBD2 (5 bases each). With 8 bases removed from V and 7 bases from J, the gap between germline ends came to 22 bases. This CDR3 comprises 14 residues. CDR1 and CDR2 from the germline V gene are DFQATT and SNEGSKA (reference sequence). The CDR3, as DNA: TGCAGTCTTCTGTCCCGGGACCTGTCGTATACGCAGTATTTT. It yields the protein CSLLSRDLSYTQYF.

V usage is TRBV28 and J usage is TRBJ1-2, with 7 bases aligning to TRBD1. The germline V gene has CDR1 MDHEN and CDR2 SYDVKM. Trimming cost V 1 base and J 1 base; bases outside gene matches: 6. CDR3 size: 16 residues. The CDR3 is CASSLYQQGFNYGYTF. The CDR3 DNA reads as TGTGCCAGCAGTTTATACCAACAGGGGTTTAACTATGGCTACACCTTC.

CDR3 DNA: TGCAGTGCTACTCACGTAAACATTCAGTACTTC. This gives the protein CSATHVNIQYF. The chain is built from TRBV20-1 and TRBJ2-4; D not certain. V gave up 4 bases and J gave up 6 bases, with 7 bases separating them. CDR3 size: 11 residues. Germline values: CDR1 DFQATT, CDR2 SNEGSKA (reference sequence).

The CDR3, as DNA: TGTGCCAGCAGCTTAGATACAGGGAGGGATACGCAGTATTTT. Amino acid sequence: CASSLDTGRDTQYF. The rearrangement joins TRBV11-2 to TRBJ2-3; D might be TRBD1 or TRBD2, each matching 6 bases. Trimming cost V 0 bases and J 6 bases, with 10 bases left between them. Germline values: CDR1 SGHAT, CDR2 FQNNGV. The CDR3 runs 14 residues.

This clonotype came up a few times. V and J are TRBV20-1 and TRBJ2-7, with 13 nucleotides matching TRBD2. J lost 5 bases, V lost 4 bases, and 5 bases had no gene match. In germline, CDR1 is DFQATT, CDR2 SNEGSKA (reference sequence). CDR3 length: 14 residues. The CDR3 is CSATGLAGADEQYF. The CDR3 nucleotides read TGCAGTGCTACAGGACTAGCGGGAGCTGACGAGCAGTACTTC.

This clonotype was detected ten times or more. The J gene is TRBJ1-1, the V gene TRBV24-1; TRBD1 aligns across 8 bases. V dropped 4 bases and J dropped 4; count of bases not matched to a gene: 4. Germline CDR1 reads KGHDR; CDR2 reads SFDVKD. The CDR3 spans 14 residues. CDR3: CATSDSDRATEAFF. The CDR3 DNA sequence: TGTGCCACCAGTGACTCGGACAGGGCCACTGAAGCTTTCTTT.

This chain joins TRBV9 and TRBJ2-7; D uncertain. Trimming left V 3 bases short and J 3 bases short, with 7 bases between. The CDR3 loop spans 12 amino acids. Germline-derived CDR1 and CDR2 are SGDLS and YYNGEE. The chain's CDR3 is CASSEGLYEQYF. In DNA form, the CDR3 reads TGTGCCAGCAGCGAGGGTCTCTACGAGCAGTACTTC. Supplemented by reference TRBV9 and TRBJ2-7, the full variable domain reads DSGVTQTPKHLITATGQRVTLRCSPRSGDLSVYWYQQSLDQGLQFLIQYYNGEERAKGNILERFSAQQFPDLHSELNLSSLELGDSALYFCASSEGLYEQYFGPGTRLTVT.

At least ten counts were recorded for this clonotype. The chain combines TRBV2 with TRBJ1-1, with D possibly being TRBD1 (5 bases). Germline CDR1 reads SNHLY; CDR2 reads FYNNEI. CDR3 length: 14 residues. With 6 bases removed from V and 6 bases from J, the gap between germline ends came to 17 bases. CDR3 amino acids: CASSDPGGAAEAFF. The CDR3 DNA reads as TGTGCCAGCAGCGACCCAGGAGGGGCGGCTGAAGCTTTCTTT.

At least ten counts were recorded for this clonotype. The V call is TRBV27, the J call TRBJ2-7; D tentatively fits TRBD1 or TRBD2 (5 bases each). Trimming removed 5 bases from V and 7 bases from J, with 15 bases in between. CDR1 is MNHEY, CDR2 SMNVEV, per germline (reference sequence). The CDR3 spans 13 residues. CDR3 coding DNA: TGTGCCAGCAGTGGGTCAGGGTCGGGAGAGCAGTACTTC. This sequence encodes CASSGSGSGEQYF.

This chain uses TRBV20-1 with TRBJ2-5; no clear D gene. Germline loops: CDR1 DFQATT, CDR2 SNEGSKA (reference sequence). Trimming took off 4 bases at V and 1 base at J, with 13 bases between the two ends. This CDR3 is 14 amino acids long. CDR3 residues: CSATDRALQETQYF. The CDR3 DNA reads TGCAGTGCTACCGACCGGGCTCTCCAAGAGACCCAGTACTTC.

The chain couples TRBV30 to TRBJ2-1; D may be TRBD2 (6 bases). The CDR3 totals 18 residues. Trimming pared 2 bases from V and 3 bases from J, leaving 23 bases between. Germline CDR1 and CDR2: GTSNPN and SVGIG (reference sequence). DNA for the CDR3: TGTGCCTGGAGTCCAGTCGGGGACGGGAGTACTTTCTACAATGAGCAGTTCTTC. Translation gives CAWSPVGDGSTFYNEQFF.

V is TRBV10-2 and J is TRBJ2-3; TRBD2 matches 13 bases. In germline, CDR1 is WSHSY, CDR2 SAAADI. V lost 6 bases, J lost 4 bases, and 10 bases stayed unmatched. The CDR3 consists of 17 residues. Here the CDR3 reads CASREHQGLAGADTQYF. The CDR3 coding sequence is TGCGCCAGCAGGGAACACCAAGGACTAGCGGGAGCAGATACGCAGTATTTT.

The rearrangement links TRBV6-1 to TRBJ2-7; 9 positions match TRBD1. This CDR3 has 14 residues. With 5 bases clipped from V and 3 bases from J, the junction kept 5 bases outside the gene matches. Per the germline V gene, CDR1 is MNHNS and CDR2 is SASEGT. Written as DNA, the CDR3 is TGTGCCAGCAGTCGGGACAGGGAGGACTACGAGCAGTACTTC. Translation gives CASSRDREDYEQYF.

This clonotype was observed a handful of times. The genes are TRBV18 and TRBJ1-1; D ambiguous. The CDR3 is 15 amino acids. Trimming cost V 2 bases and J 1 base, with 11 bases left between them. Germline V gene lookup returns CDR1 KGHSH and CDR2 LQKENI. CDR3 DNA: TGTGCCAGCTCACCAGGAACAGAAAGGAACACTGAAGCTTTCTTT. It specifies CASSPGTERNTEAFF.

The chain recombines TRBV9 with TRBJ2-7; no clear D gene. The CDR3 is 15 residues long. V lost 0 bases to trimming and J lost 6 bases, with 16 bases between them. Germline loops: CDR1 SGDLS, CDR2 YYNGEE. In DNA form, the CDR3 reads TGTGCCAGCAGCGTAGCGGACGGGTTAGCCTCCGAGCAGTACTTC. Translating it yields CASSVADGLASEQYF.

This clonotype has a handful of counts. The chain recombines TRBV6-2 or TRBV6-3 with TRBJ1-2, with 8 positions matching TRBD1. The CDR3 runs to 18 residues. Germline-derived CDR1 and CDR2 are MNHEY and SVGEGT. The V segment lost 2 bases and the J segment 2 bases; nucleotides outside the gene matches: 13. The CDR3 reads CASSYLGTGIVTNYGYTF. In nucleotides, the CDR3 is TGTGCCAGCAGTTACCTCGGGACAGGAATAGTAACGAACTATGGCTACACCTTC.

This clonotype turned up a few times. The chain combines TRBV6-1 with TRBJ2-7; 8 bases are shared with TRBD2. Germline CDR1 is MNHNS and CDR2 is SASEGT. The ends lost 6 bases at V and 4 bases at J; junction bases unmatched: 14. There are 16 residues in the CDR3. CDR3 bases: TGTGCCAGCAGCCCTAGCGGGTCCTCAGTTCGGTACGAGCAGTACTTC. Residues: CASSPSGSSVRYEQYF.

This chain joins TRBV6-9 and TRBJ2-1; tentative D call: TRBD1 (5 bases). This CDR3 has 14 residues. V was clipped by 4 bases and J by 4 bases, with 11 bases between them. The germline V gene has CDR1 MNHGY and CDR2 SVAAGI. This CDR3 reads CASSSVDKYNEQFF. The DNA for the CDR3 is TGTGCCAGCAGTTCCGTGGACAAGTACAATGAGCAGTTCTTC.

Many counts were recorded for this clonotype. V gene TRBV28 combines with J gene TRBJ2-5, with 13 bases lining up with TRBD2. The CDR3 sequence is 16 residues long. V trimming: 3 bases; J trimming: 5 bases; junction bases outside the gene matches: 6. The germline CDR1 and CDR2 sequences are MDHEN and SYDVKM. As DNA, the CDR3 is TGTGCCAGCAGTTTGATCACTAGCGGGAGGGTGGAGACCCAGTACTTC. This encodes CASSLITSGRVETQYF. Full variable domain (outside the CDR3, taken from reference TRBV28 and TRBJ2-5): DVKVTQSSRYLVKRTGEKVFLECVQDMDHENMFWYRQDPGLGLRLIYFSYDVKMKEKGDIPEGYSVSREKKERFSLILESASTNQTSMYLCASSLITSGRVETQYFGPGTRLLVL.

This clonotype was observed a few times. The CDR3 sequence is CASSPRPQGAFGTEAFF. The CDR3 DNA reads TGTGCCAGTAGTCCCCGACCACAGGGGGCCTTTGGCACTGAAGCTTTCTTT. The gene calls are TRBV19 and TRBJ1-1; 9 nucleotides agree with TRBD1. The V gene's germline CDR1 is LNHDA and CDR2 SQIVND (reference sequence). This CDR3 region has 17 residues. The V and J ends lost 5 bases and 4 bases, in that order; junction bases with no gene match: 14.

This clonotype has a count of ten or more. The chain couples TRBV24-1 to TRBJ1-5; D gene uncertain. Per the germline V gene, CDR1 is KGHDR and CDR2 is SFDVKD. This CDR3 is built from 15 residues. Trimming removed 3 bases from V and 7 bases from J, with 15 bases in between. Here the CDR3 DNA reads TGTGCCACCAGTGATAGCCAAACGGGAGGGCAGCCCCAGCATTTT. This sequence encodes CATSDSQTGGQPQHF.